The clone carrying this T cell receptor (beta chain) is a singleton in its sample. Its matching antigen is unknown. TCRdb's table, derived via immunoSEQ multiplex PCR, lists solely in-frame clones and lacks some. This sample has over 150,000 clones, with roughly nine tenths found just once. The germline gives CDR1 SNHLY, CDR2 FYNNEI. This CDR3 comprises 17 residues. J gave up 5 bases and V 4 bases, and 9 bases lay outside the gene matches. The data originate from a study of T cell responses to AZD1222 COVID-19 vaccine. Overall study results and limits: A rise in Spike-specific TCR breadth and depth followed two AZD1222 doses.

The sequenced sample was peripheral blood, obtained on day 0 of AZD1222 vaccination. This chain connects TRBV2 to TRBJ2-2, with 11 bases lining up with TRBD2. This TCR came from an adult in good health. CDR3 protein: CASSGPSGGRGTGELFF. The CDR3 region has the DNA TGTGCCAGCAGTGGCCCTAGCGGGGGGAGAGGGACCGGGGAGCTGTTTTTT.